This T cell receptor (beta chain) is from a study of T cell repertoires in cytomegalovirus infection (dated by TCRdb to between 2019 and 2020). About the investigation overall: Peptide stimulations targeted recently identified HLA-C-restricted CMV epitopes, whose presentation resists viral immunomodulation, together with well-studied HLA-B-restricted epitopes. The HLA type of each donor mattered for the analysis, because public TCR beta signatures pointed to carriage of CMV infection along with the matching HLA type.

Findings and caveats that apply to the study as a whole: In both this cohort and an independent roughly 350-donor cohort, the cumulative frequency of public TCR beta family members distinguished carriers of CMV infection plus the relevant HLA type. In the ex vivo response, HLA-C-restricted CMV-specific TCR beta clonotypes were dominant, and in two of eight donors the single most frequent clonotype came from this HLA-C-restricted group.

Instrument used: Illumina HiSeq 1500. The raw public data were reprocessed by TCRdb itself: fastp quality trimming at Q25, MiXCR clonotype calling, in-frame beta chains only. CDR3 protein sequences are deduplicated, and each keeps its most common genes and DNA. Present in this sample are 700,000 to 950,000 distinct CDR3 sequences, about 30% of which were seen just once. Of the sample, about an eighth is held by the ten largest clones. CDR1 and CDR2 are drawn from the germline V gene: SNHLY, FYNNEI. The CDR3 covers 15 residues, taking in both the cysteine and the phenylalanine. The sequence is cut down to CDR3 DNA, 45 bases in frame from base 1. Here V drops 7 bases and J drops 5 bases, and the junction holds 11 bases not matched to any gene. The treatment or condition label of this sample denotes: in vitro stimulation with specific CMV peptide epitopes to enrich CMV-specific T cells. As to this clonotype: The specificity of this receptor is unknown. Per-base quality was not reported, and no clone a single base away is much larger than it.

The clonotype was recovered from a human donor in good health (CMV status not recorded). Some clones in this sample may be carry-over from other donors' samples. The V and J genes are TRBV2 and TRBJ2-7; 10 middle bases align to TRBD2. Sample: cultured CD8+ T cells from PBMCs, taken from culture after CMV antigen stimulation. The CDR3 loop reads CASTPTSGVGNEQYF. Read as DNA, the sequence is TGTGCCAGCACTCCTACTAGCGGGGTGGGCAACGAGCAGTACTTC.